This T cell receptor (beta chain) came from a study of blood T cell repertoires in COVID-19. The germline V and J ends were trimmed by 4 bases and 7 bases, with 11 bases remaining between them. Per the germline V gene, CDR1 is SGHTA and CDR2 is FQGTGA. This CDR3 contains 13 residues. Only in-frame clones appear in the TCRdb table, and some are missing; sequencing was by immunoSEQ multiplex PCR. Among about 80,000 clones, 70% to 90% were seen once, and the ten largest hold about 4.4%. The V gene is TRBV7-3, the J gene TRBJ2-1, with D maybe TRBD1 (5 bases). Sequencing was carried out using peripheral blood. The sequence derives from a woman older than 75 with acute or convalescent COVID-19. The CDR3, as DNA: TGTGCCAGCAGCTCCACAGGAAGGAATGAGCAGTTCTTC. This sequence encodes CASSSTGRNEQFF.